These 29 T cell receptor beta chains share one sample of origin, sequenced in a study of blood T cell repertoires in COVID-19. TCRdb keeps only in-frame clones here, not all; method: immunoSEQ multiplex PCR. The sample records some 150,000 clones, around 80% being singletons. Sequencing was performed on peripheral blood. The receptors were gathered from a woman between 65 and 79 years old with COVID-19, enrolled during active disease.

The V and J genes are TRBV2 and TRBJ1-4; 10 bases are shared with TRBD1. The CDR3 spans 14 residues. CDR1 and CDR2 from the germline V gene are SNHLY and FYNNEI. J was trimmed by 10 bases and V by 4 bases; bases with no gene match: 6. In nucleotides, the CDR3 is TGTGCCAGCAGTGCGGACAGGGGGGGCGGAAAACTGTTTTTT. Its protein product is CASSADRGGGKLFF.

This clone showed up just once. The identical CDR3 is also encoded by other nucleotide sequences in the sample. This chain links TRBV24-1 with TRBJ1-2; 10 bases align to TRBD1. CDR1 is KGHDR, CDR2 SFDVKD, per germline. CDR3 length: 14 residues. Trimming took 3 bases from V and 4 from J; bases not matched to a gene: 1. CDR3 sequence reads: CATSDRDRGYGYTF. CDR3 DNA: TGTGCCACCAGTGATCGGGACAGGGGCTATGGCTACACCTTC.

CDR3 in amino acids: CASSWTSGVYNEQFF. CDR3 coding DNA: TGCGCCAGCAGCTGGACTAGCGGGGTATACAATGAGCAGTTCTTC. This chain joins TRBV5-1 and TRBJ2-1; 12 nucleotides line up with TRBD2. Germline V lookup: CDR1 SGHRS, CDR2 YFSETQ. V shed 3 bases and J 4 bases; nucleotides not matched to a gene: 2. CDR3 length: 15 residues.

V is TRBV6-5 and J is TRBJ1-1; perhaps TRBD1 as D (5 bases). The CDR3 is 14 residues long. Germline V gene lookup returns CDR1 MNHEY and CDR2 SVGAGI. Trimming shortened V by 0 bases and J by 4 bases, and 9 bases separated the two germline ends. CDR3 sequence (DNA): TGTGCCAGCAGTTACTCGATCAGGGTCACTGAAGCTTTCTTT. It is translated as CASSYSIRVTEAFF.

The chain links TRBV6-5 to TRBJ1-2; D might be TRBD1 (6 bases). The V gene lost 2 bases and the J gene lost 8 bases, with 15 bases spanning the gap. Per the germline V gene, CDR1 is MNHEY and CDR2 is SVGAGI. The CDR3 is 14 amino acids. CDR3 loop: CASSYPTGLTGYTF. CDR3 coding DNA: TGTGCCAGCAGTTACCCGACAGGCCTTACCGGCTACACCTTC.

CDR3 in DNA: TGCGCCAGCAGCAGGGGGTTGGCTGAAGCTTTCTTT. Translated, it gives CASSRGLAEAFF. The chain carries TRBV5-1 and TRBJ1-1; D is perhaps TRBD1 (6 bases). The germline gives CDR1 SGHRS, CDR2 YFSETQ. Between the trimmed V and J ends, which lost 4 bases and 6 bases, there was a span of 10 bases. The CDR3 length is 12 residues.

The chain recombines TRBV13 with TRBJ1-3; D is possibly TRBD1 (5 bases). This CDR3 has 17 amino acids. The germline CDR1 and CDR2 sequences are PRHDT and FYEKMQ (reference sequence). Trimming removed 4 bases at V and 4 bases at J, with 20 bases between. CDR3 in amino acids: CASSSPVGGVGGNTIYF. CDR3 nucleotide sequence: TGTGCCAGCAGCTCCCCGGTGGGGGGAGTAGGGGGAAACACCATATATTTT.

This CDR3 reads CASSLGLRTPTDTQYF. The CDR3 nucleotides are TGTGCCAGCAGTCTCGGACTCCGGACCCCCACAGATACGCAGTATTTT. The chain carries TRBV28 and TRBJ2-3; D possibly corresponds to TRBD2 (5 bases). CDR3 length equals 16 residues. Trimming shortened V by 5 bases and J by 2 bases, and 17 bases separated the two germline ends. The germline V gene has CDR1 MDHEN and CDR2 SYDVKM.

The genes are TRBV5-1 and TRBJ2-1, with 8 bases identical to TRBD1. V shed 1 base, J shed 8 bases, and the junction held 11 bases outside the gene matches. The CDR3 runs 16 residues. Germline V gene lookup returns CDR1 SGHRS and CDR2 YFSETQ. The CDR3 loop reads CASSLLDRGTFDEQFF. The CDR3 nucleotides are TGCGCCAGCAGCTTGTTAGACAGGGGTACGTTCGATGAGCAGTTCTTC.

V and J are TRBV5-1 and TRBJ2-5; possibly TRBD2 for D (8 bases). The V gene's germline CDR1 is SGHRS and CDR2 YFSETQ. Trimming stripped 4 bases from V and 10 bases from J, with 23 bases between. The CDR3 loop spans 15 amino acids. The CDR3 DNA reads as TGCGCCAGCAGCCGGGAGGGACAGATCGGAGAGGTCCAGTACTTC. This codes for CASSREGQIGEVQYF.

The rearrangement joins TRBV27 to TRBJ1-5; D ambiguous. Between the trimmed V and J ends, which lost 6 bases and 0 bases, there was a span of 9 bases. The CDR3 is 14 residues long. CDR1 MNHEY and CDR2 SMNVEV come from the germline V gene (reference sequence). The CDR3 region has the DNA TGTGCCAGCAGCCCCGAACTTAGCAATCAGCCCCAGCATTTT. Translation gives CASSPELSNQPQHF.

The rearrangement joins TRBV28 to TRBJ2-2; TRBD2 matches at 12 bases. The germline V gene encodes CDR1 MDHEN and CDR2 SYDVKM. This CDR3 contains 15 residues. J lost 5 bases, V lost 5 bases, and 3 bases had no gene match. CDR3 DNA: TGTGCCAGCAGTCCCGGACTAGCGGGAACCGGGGAGCTGTTTTTT. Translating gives CASSPGLAGTGELFF.

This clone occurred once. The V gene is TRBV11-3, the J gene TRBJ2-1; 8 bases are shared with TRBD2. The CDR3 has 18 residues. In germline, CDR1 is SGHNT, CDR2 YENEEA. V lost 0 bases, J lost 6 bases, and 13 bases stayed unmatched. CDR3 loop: CASSLDGSVAGIRNEQFF. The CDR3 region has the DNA TGTGCCAGCAGCTTAGATGGGTCCGTAGCGGGGATTCGCAATGAGCAGTTCTTC.

The chain's CDR3 is CASSPTVSYEQYF. In DNA, the CDR3 is TGTGCCAGCAGCCCGACAGTCTCCTACGAGCAGTACTTC. The rearrangement uses TRBV6-5 and TRBJ2-7; D may be TRBD1 (5 bases). In germline, CDR1 is MNHEY, CDR2 SVGAGI. There are 13 residues in the CDR3. Trimming shortened V by 6 bases and J by 0 bases, and 9 bases separated the two germline ends.

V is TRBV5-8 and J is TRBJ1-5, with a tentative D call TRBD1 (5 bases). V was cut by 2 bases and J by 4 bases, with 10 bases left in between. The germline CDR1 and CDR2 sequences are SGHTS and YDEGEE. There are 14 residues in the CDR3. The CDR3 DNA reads TGTGCCAGCAGCTTACGGGGGGGAAATCAGCCCCAGCATTTT. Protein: CASSLRGGNQPQHF.

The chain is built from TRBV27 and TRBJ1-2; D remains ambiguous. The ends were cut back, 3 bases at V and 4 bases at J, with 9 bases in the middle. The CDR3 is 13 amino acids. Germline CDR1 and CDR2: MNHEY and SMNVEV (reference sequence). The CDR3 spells CASSFHSTYGYTF. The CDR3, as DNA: TGTGCCAGCAGTTTCCACAGTACCTATGGCTACACCTTC.

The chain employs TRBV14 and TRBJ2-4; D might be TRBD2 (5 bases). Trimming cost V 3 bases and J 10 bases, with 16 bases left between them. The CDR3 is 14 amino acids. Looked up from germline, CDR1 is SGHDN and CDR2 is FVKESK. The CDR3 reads CASSHHAGPGIQYF. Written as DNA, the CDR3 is TGTGCCAGCAGCCACCATGCGGGCCCCGGAATTCAGTACTTC.

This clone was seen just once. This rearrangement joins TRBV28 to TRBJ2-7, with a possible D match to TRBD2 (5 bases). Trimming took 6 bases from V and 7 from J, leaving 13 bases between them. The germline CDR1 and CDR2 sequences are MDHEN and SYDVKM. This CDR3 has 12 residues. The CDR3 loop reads CASSPSRREQYF. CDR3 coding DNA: TGTGCCAGCAGCCCCAGCAGGAGGGAGCAGTACTTC.

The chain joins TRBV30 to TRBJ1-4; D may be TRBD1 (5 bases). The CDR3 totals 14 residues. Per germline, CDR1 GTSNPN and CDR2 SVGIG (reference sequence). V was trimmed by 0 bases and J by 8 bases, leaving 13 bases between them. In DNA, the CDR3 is TGTGCCTGGAGTGTAAGGGCGGGACGAGAAAAACTGTTTTTT. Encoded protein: CAWSVRAGREKLFF.

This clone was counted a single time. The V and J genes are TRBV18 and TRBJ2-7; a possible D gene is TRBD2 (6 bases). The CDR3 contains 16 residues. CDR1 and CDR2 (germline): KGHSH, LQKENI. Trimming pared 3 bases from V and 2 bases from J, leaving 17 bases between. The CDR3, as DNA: TGTGCCAGCTCACCCACCGTCTTCTCGGGAGCCTACGAGCAGTACGTC. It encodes CASSPTVFSGAYEQYV.

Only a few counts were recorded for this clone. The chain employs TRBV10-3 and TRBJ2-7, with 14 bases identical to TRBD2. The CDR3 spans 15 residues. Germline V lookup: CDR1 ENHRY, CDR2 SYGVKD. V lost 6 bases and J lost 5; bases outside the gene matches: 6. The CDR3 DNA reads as TGTGCCATCAGGGGGACTAGCGGGAGATCGCACGAGCAGTACTTC. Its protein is CAIRGTSGRSHEQYF.

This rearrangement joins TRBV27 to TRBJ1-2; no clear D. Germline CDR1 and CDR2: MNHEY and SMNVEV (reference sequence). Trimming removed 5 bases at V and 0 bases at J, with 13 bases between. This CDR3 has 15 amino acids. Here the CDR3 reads CASSLAAQTNYGYTF. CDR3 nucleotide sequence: TGTGCCAGCAGTCTTGCGGCCCAGACTAACTATGGCTACACCTTC.

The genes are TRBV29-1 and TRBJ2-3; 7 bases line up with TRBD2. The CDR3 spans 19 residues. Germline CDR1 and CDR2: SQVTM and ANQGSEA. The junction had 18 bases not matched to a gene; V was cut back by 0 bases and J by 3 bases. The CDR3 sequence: CSVEDDHFAAGEGTDTQYF. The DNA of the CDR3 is TGCAGCGTTGAAGATGATCATTTCGCGGCGGGAGAAGGGACAGATACGCAGTATTTT.

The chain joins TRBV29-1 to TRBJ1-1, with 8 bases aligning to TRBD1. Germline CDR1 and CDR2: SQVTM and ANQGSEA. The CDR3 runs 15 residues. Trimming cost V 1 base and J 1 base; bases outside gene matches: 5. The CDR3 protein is CSVEGTGRGNTEAFF. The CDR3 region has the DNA TGCAGCGTTGAAGGGACAGGGAGGGGGAACACTGAAGCTTTCTTT.

The CDR3 region is CASTDGAGYTF. For the CDR3, the DNA is TGTGCCAGCACCGATGGGGCGGGCTACACCTTC. The gene calls are TRBV25-1 and TRBJ1-2; D is perhaps TRBD1 (5 bases). Trimming removed 7 bases at V and 8 bases at J, with 11 bases between. The germline CDR1 and CDR2 sequences are MGHDK and SYGVNS. The CDR3 extends over 11 amino acids.

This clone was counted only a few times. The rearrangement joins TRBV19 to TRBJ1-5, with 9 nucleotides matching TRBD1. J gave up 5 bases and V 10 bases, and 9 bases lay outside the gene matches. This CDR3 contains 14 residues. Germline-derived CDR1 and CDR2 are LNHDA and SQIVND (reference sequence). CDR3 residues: CATNQQGAYQPQHF. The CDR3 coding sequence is TGTGCCACCAATCAACAGGGGGCTTATCAGCCCCAGCATTTT.

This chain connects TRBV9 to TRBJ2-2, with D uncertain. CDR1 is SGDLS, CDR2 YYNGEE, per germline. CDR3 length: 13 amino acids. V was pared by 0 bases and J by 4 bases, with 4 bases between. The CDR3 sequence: CASSVAPTGELFF. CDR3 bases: TGTGCCAGCAGCGTAGCTCCCACCGGGGAGCTGTTTTTT. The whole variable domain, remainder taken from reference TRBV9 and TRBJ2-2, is DSGVTQTPKHLITATGQRVTLRCSPRSGDLSVYWYQQSLDQGLQFLIQYYNGEERAKGNILERFSAQQFPDLHSELNLSSLELGDSALYFCASSVAPTGELFFGEGSRLTVL.

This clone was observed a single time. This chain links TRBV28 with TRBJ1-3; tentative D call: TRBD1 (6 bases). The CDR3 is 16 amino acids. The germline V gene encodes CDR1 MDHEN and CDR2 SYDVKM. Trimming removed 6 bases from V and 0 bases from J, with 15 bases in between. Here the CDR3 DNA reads TGTGCCAGCAGCCGGGCGGGGGCTACCTCTGGAAACACCATATATTTT. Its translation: CASSRAGATSGNTIYF.

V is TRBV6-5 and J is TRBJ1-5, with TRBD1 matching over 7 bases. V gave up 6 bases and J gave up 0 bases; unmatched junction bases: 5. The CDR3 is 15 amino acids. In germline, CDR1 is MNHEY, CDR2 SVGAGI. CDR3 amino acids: CASRRQGDSNQPQHF. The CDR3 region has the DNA TGTGCCAGCAGGCGACAGGGCGATAGCAATCAGCCCCAGCATTTT.